The 29 T cell receptor beta chains below come from one sample, sequenced in a study of STAT5B mutations in CD4+ large granular lymphocyte leukemia. Clones were sequenced by immunoSEQ multiplex PCR, and TCRdb holds only the in-frame ones, with some missing. Of about 34,000 clones in the sample, 65% to 75% are singletons; the top ten hold more than 1%. The specimen was CD4+ T cells from blood buffy coats. These receptor sequences come from a human donor in good health.

V gene TRBV7-2 combines with J gene TRBJ2-7; D is perhaps TRBD1 (5 bases). CDR1 and CDR2 from the germline V gene are SGHTA and FQGNSA. The CDR3 is made up of 13 amino acids. Between the trimmed V and J ends, which lost 4 bases and 3 bases, there was a span of 10 bases. CDR3 protein: CASSSGQFYEQYF. CDR3 nucleotide sequence: TGTGCCAGCAGCTCCGGACAATTCTACGAGCAGTACTTC.

The V and J genes are TRBV28 and TRBJ1-2; 10 bases agree with TRBD1. CDR1 is MDHEN and CDR2 is SYDVKM in the germline V gene. Trimming removed 6 bases from V and 4 bases from J; junction bases left unmatched: 11. The CDR3 contains 16 residues. The CDR3, as DNA: TGTGCCAGCAGGGTAATTGGGACAGGGGAGCTCTATGGCTACACCTTC. Translation gives CASRVIGTGELYGYTF.

This chain joins TRBV2 and TRBJ1-1; a possible D gene is TRBD1 (5 bases). CDR3 size: 13 residues. In germline, CDR1 is SNHLY, CDR2 FYNNEI. V was clipped by 8 bases and J by 3 bases, with 13 bases between them. In DNA form, the CDR3 reads TGTGCCAGCGGGGGGGAAAGGGACACTGAAGCTTTCTTT. It is translated as CASGGERDTEAFF. Full variable domain (missing parts from reference TRBV2 and TRBJ1-1): EPEVTQTPSHQVTQMGQEVILRCVPISNHLYFYWYRQILGQKVEFLVSFYNNEISEKSEIFDDQFSVERPDGSNFTLKIRSTKLEDSAMYFCASGGERDTEAFFGQGTRLTVV.

The chain is built from TRBV5-1 and TRBJ1-1; 7 positions agree with TRBD1. The germline V gene encodes CDR1 SGHRS and CDR2 YFSETQ. Losses at the gene ends were 0 bases for V and 5 bases for J; bases not matched to a gene: 7. The CDR3 runs 15 residues. This chain's CDR3 is CASSLGQGENTEAFF. CDR3 nucleotides: TGCGCCAGCAGCTTGGGACAGGGCGAAAATACTGAAGCTTTCTTT.

Only a few counts were recorded for this clone. V is TRBV2 and J is TRBJ1-1, with D uncertain. Germline V CDR1 and CDR2: SNHLY, FYNNEI. The CDR3 is 13 amino acids. Trimming cost V 5 bases and J 1 base, with 8 bases left between them. The CDR3 DNA sequence: TGTGCCAGCAGTTACAGACGGAACACTGAAGCTTTCTTT. Protein sequence: CASSYRRNTEAFF.

This clone was observed a few times. The chain has TRBV19 and TRBJ2-7; maybe TRBD1 (6 bases). The CDR3 totals 15 residues. Per germline, CDR1 LNHDA and CDR2 SQIVND (reference sequence). V lost 4 bases and J lost 2, with 15 bases in between. The CDR3 spells CASSTPEAGAYEQYF. CDR3 DNA sequence: TGTGCCAGTAGTACCCCGGAGGCAGGGGCCTACGAGCAGTACTTC.

The rearrangement uses TRBV21-1 and TRBJ2-5; the DNA was not used to check the table's D call, TRBD2. TRBV21-1 corresponds to a pseudogene. The CDR3 runs 15 residues. CDR3 region: CASSPRSRRQETQYF. CDR3 nucleotide sequence: TGTGCCAGCAGCCCCCGTTCGCGAAGACAAGAGACCCAGTACTTC.

This clone was seen a few times. The genes are TRBV18 and TRBJ2-7; possible D gene TRBD2, 6 bases. Germline-derived CDR1 and CDR2 are KGHSH and LQKENI. The CDR3 spans 13 residues. The ends were cut back, 0 bases at V and 7 bases at J, with 10 bases in the middle. In nucleotides, the CDR3 is TGTGCCAGCTCACCACCGACTAGACGGGAGCAGTACTTC. Translating it yields CASSPPTRREQYF.

This sequence joins TRBV19 and TRBJ1-2; D not certain. With 5 bases removed from V and 6 bases from J, the gap between germline ends came to 13 bases. From germline, CDR1 is LNHDA and CDR2 SQIVND (reference sequence). There are 13 residues in the CDR3. CDR3 DNA: TGTGCCAGTAGTTCACTATTTATGGATGGCTACACCTTC. Its protein product is CASSSLFMDGYTF.

The rearrangement links TRBV7-2 to TRBJ2-1; 12 bases are shared with TRBD2. This CDR3 spans 16 amino acids. The J segment lost 7 bases and the V segment lost 2 bases, leaving 6 bases of the junction unmatched. Looked up from germline, CDR1 is SGHTA and CDR2 is FQGNSA. The CDR3, as DNA: TGTGCCAGCAGCTTACTAGCGGGAGGGGGCAATAATGAGCAGTTCTTC. Its translation: CASSLLAGGGNNEQFF.

V usage is TRBV7-2 and J usage is TRBJ2-5; 10 positions match TRBD2. This CDR3 is built from 16 residues. J was trimmed by 4 bases and V by 2 bases; bases with no gene match: 7. Germline-derived CDR1 and CDR2 are SGHTA and FQGNSA. CDR3 coding DNA: TGTGCCAGCAGCTTAAGGCCTAGCGGGAGTCCAGAGACCCAGTACTTC. It is translated as CASSLRPSGSPETQYF.

The J gene is TRBJ2-3, the V gene TRBV7-8, with D possibly being TRBD1 (5 bases). V was cut by 5 bases and J by 0 bases, with 6 bases left in between. Germline-derived CDR1 and CDR2 are SGHVS and FQNEAQ. This CDR3 spans 13 amino acids. In nucleotides, the CDR3 is TGTGCCAGCAGCCCAGGGAGCACAGATACGCAGTATTTT. Amino acid sequence: CASSPGSTDTQYF.

This chain links TRBV30 with TRBJ2-3; 13 bases are a match to TRBD2. The CDR3 extends over 15 amino acids. Germline-derived CDR1 and CDR2 are GTSNPN and SVGIG (reference sequence). The V gene end was trimmed by 2 bases and the J gene end by 4 bases; junction bases not matched to a gene: 3. DNA for the CDR3: TGTGCCTGGAGTAGGACTAGCGGGAGCCCAGATACGCAGTATTTT. Its protein product is CAWSRTSGSPDTQYF.

This sequence joins TRBV19 and TRBJ1-4; D is unresolved. CDR1 is LNHDA, CDR2 SQIVND, per germline (reference sequence). Deletions cut 3 bases from V and 2 bases from J, with 1 base between. This CDR3 is built from 12 residues. Written as DNA, the CDR3 is TGTGCCAGTAGTATGACTAATGAAAAACTGTTTTTT. Its translation is CASSMTNEKLFF.

The chain recombines TRBV10-3 with TRBJ2-5, with 10 bases identical to TRBD1. Germline CDR1 reads ENHRY; CDR2 reads SYGVKD. The V gene end was trimmed by 5 bases and the J gene end by 4 bases; junction bases not matched to a gene: 10. The CDR3 runs 16 residues. The CDR3 nucleotides read TGTGCCATCAGTAGCTGGGACAGGGGAAGGGGAGAGACCCAGTACTTC. Residues: CAISSWDRGRGETQYF.

The gene calls are TRBV18 and TRBJ1-5, with no clear D. This CDR3 comprises 14 residues. Germline CDR1 KGHSH, CDR2 LQKENI. Trimming cost V 6 bases and J 0 bases, with 9 bases left between them. The CDR3 here is CASSPSISNQPQHF. CDR3 nucleotides: TGTGCCAGCTCCCCGTCGATTAGCAATCAGCCCCAGCATTTT.

The chain carries TRBV7-9 and TRBJ1-2; D is undetermined. V lost 5 bases, J lost 4 bases, and 17 bases lay in between. The V gene's germline CDR1 is SEHNR and CDR2 FQNEAQ (reference sequence). The CDR3 extends over 15 amino acids. The CDR3 DNA sequence: TGTGCCAGCAGCCCCCGGGCACGGGTTCTCTATGGCTACACCTTC. This codes for CASSPRARVLYGYTF.

The gene calls are TRBV5-1 and TRBJ2-2, with TRBD2 matching 7 bases. The CDR3 covers 15 residues. The germline V gene encodes CDR1 SGHRS and CDR2 YFSETQ. Trimming at V came to 4 bases and at J to 4 bases, leaving 7 bases not matched to a gene. The DNA of the CDR3 is TGCGCCAGCAGCCGAGGACTAGTGATCACCGGGGAGCTGTTTTTT. This encodes CASSRGLVITGELFF.

The chain couples TRBV6-5 to TRBJ1-3; a weak D match, TRBD1 (6 bases). Germline V gives CDR1 MNHEY, CDR2 SVGAGI. V shed 5 bases and J shed 0 bases, with 8 bases lying between them. The CDR3 runs to 14 residues. CDR3: CASSPDSSGNTIYF. In DNA, the CDR3 is TGTGCCAGCAGTCCGGACAGCTCTGGAAACACCATATATTTT.

The chain links TRBV30 to TRBJ2-7; D might be TRBD1 or TRBD2, each matching 6 bases. Trimming pared 3 bases from V and 5 bases from J, leaving 17 bases between. CDR3 length: 14 amino acids. Germline loops: CDR1 GTSNPN, CDR2 SVGIG (reference sequence). CDR3 sequence: CAWSPVRRGDEQYF. CDR3 DNA sequence: TGTGCCTGGAGCCCCGTTAGGAGGGGGGACGAGCAGTACTTC.

The chain carries TRBV6-5 and TRBJ1-1; D may be TRBD1 (5 bases). This CDR3 comprises 12 residues. Looked up from germline, CDR1 is MNHEY and CDR2 is SVGAGI. V was cut by 2 bases and J by 8 bases, with 9 bases left in between. CDR3 DNA sequence: TGTGCCAGCAGTTACAGGGGCGGCGAAGCTTTCTTT. It translates to CASSYRGGEAFF.

This sequence joins TRBV21-1 and TRBJ1-5; the table assigns TRBD1, which was not confirmed against the DNA. TRBV21-1 is a recognized pseudogene. This CDR3 is built from 15 residues. CDR3 protein: CASSSGTDPNQPQHF. CDR3 nucleotides: TGTGCCAGCAGCTCCGGGACAGACCCAAACCAGCCCCAGCATTTT.

The chain employs TRBV18 and TRBJ1-1; D is undetermined. Per germline, CDR1 KGHSH and CDR2 LQKENI. The CDR3 spans 13 residues. V gave up 3 bases and J gave up 4 bases, with 9 bases separating them. The CDR3 is CASSPSIATEAFF. DNA for the CDR3: TGTGCCAGCTCACCCTCCATTGCCACTGAAGCTTTCTTT. Together with reference TRBV18 and TRBJ1-1, the CDR3 gives the full variable domain: NAGVMQNPRHLVRRRGQEARLRCSPMKGHSHVYWYRQLPEEGLKFMVYLQKENIIDESGMPKERFSAEFPKEGPSILRIQQVVRGDSAAYFCASSPSIATEAFFGQGTRLTVV.

This clone was counted a few times. The CDR3 protein is CASSVGQENTEAFF. The CDR3 DNA is TGCGCCAGCAGCGTGGGACAGGAGAACACTGAAGCTTTCTTT. The V and J genes are TRBV5-1 and TRBJ1-1, with TRBD1 matching 8 bases. The CDR3 is 14 residues long. Per the germline V gene, CDR1 is SGHRS and CDR2 is YFSETQ. The V gene end was trimmed by 4 bases and the J gene end by 1 base; junction bases not matched to a gene: 3.

The J gene is TRBJ1-6, the V gene TRBV11-2; tentatively, D is TRBD1 (5 bases). The ends were cut back, 5 bases at V and 0 bases at J, with 17 bases in the middle. From germline, CDR1 is SGHAT and CDR2 FQNNGV. The CDR3 loop spans 18 amino acids. In DNA, the CDR3 is TGTGCCAGCAGCACTGACGGGGACGGCAGCTCCTATAATTCACCCCTCCACTTT. It is translated as CASSTDGDGSSYNSPLHF.

The chain recombines TRBV5-5 with TRBJ2-1; D assignment may be TRBD1 or TRBD2 (5 bases each). V dropped 4 bases and J dropped 6 bases, with 11 bases sitting between them. This CDR3 comprises 13 residues. The germline V gene has CDR1 SGHKS and CDR2 YYEKEE (reference sequence). The CDR3 nucleotides read TGTGCCAGCAGCCATGGTGGGGGCAATGAGCAGTTCTTC. It codes for CASSHGGGNEQFF. The complete variable domain, with remaining parts taken from reference TRBV5-5 and TRBJ2-1, reads DAGVTQSPTHLIKTRGQQVTLRCSPISGHKSVSWYQQVLGQGPQFIFQYYEKEERGRGNFPDRFSARQFPNYSSELNVNALLLGDSALYLCASSHGGGNEQFFGPGTRLTVL.

This chain connects TRBV19 to TRBJ2-1; TRBD2 matches 12 bases. The ends lost 3 bases at V and 0 bases at J; junction bases unmatched: 3. This CDR3 is 17 amino acids long. Germline-derived CDR1 and CDR2 are LNHDA and SQIVND (reference sequence). The CDR3 here is CASSIRTSGNSYNEQFF. DNA for the CDR3: TGTGCCAGTAGTATCAGGACTAGCGGGAACTCCTACAATGAGCAGTTCTTC.

The chain couples TRBV5-1 to TRBJ2-2; no firm D call. The germline CDR1 and CDR2 sequences are SGHRS and YFSETQ. CDR3 size: 15 residues. Trimming removed 7 bases at V and 4 bases at J, with 17 bases between. The CDR3: CASGKEPSFTGELFF. In DNA form, the CDR3 reads TGCGCCAGCGGGAAAGAGCCTTCATTCACCGGGGAGCTGTTTTTT.

The chain is built from TRBV29-1 and TRBJ2-5; TRBD2 might be the D (5 bases). With 4 bases removed from V and 4 bases from J, the gap between germline ends came to 16 bases. Germline CDR1 reads SQVTM; CDR2 reads ANQGSEA. The CDR3 is 14 residues long. This chain's CDR3 is CSVGETVGLETQYF. The DNA for the CDR3 is TGCAGCGTTGGGGAGACGGTGGGTTTAGAGACCCAGTACTTC.